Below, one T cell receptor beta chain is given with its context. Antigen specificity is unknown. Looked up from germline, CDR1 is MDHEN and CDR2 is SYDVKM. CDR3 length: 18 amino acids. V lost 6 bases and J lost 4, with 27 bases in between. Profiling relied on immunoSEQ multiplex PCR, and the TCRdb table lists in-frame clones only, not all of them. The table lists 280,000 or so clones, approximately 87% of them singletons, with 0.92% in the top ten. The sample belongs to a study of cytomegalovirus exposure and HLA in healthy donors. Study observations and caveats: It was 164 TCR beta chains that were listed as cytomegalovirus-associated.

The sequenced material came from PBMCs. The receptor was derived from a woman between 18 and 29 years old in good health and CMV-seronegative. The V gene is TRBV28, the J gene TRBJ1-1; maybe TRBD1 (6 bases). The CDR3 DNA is TGTGCCAGCAGCTCAAGGGGGGGAAGGACTAATATGGGCACTGAAGCTTTCTTT. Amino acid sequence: CASSSRGGRTNMGTEAFF.